Shown below are 26 T cell receptor beta chains from a single sample sequenced in a study of T cell responses to AZD1222 COVID-19 vaccine. Using immunoSEQ multiplex PCR, the repertoire was profiled, and TCRdb retains in-frame clones only, with some absent. The sample consists of about 97,000 clones, 70% to 90% of them appearing once. Sequencing used peripheral blood, obtained on day 0 of AZD1222 vaccination. Receptor source: an adult in good health.

The sample holds one count of this clone. This chain connects TRBV3-1 (or the pseudogene TRBV3-2) to TRBJ2-2; possibly TRBD2 for D (7 bases). Per germline, CDR1 LGHDT and CDR2 YNNKEL (reference sequence). The CDR3 runs to 15 residues. V lost 1 base and J 7 bases, leaving 13 bases between the germline ends. CDR3 sequence reads: CASSQVGGADGELFF. CDR3 in DNA: TGTGCCAGCAGCCAAGTAGGGGGGGCTGACGGGGAGCTGTTTTTT.

This clone has just a few counts. This rearrangement joins TRBV4-1 to TRBJ1-2, with a possible D match to TRBD1 (6 bases). Per germline, CDR1 MGHRA and CDR2 YSYEKL. The V end lost 3 bases, the J end lost 4 bases, and 15 bases lay between the germline ends. The CDR3 has 15 amino acids. CDR3: CASSQPPTGFYGYTF. Here the CDR3 DNA reads TGCGCCAGCAGCCAGCCACCGACAGGCTTCTATGGCTACACCTTC.

This chain uses TRBV7-2 with TRBJ2-7; D perhaps matches TRBD1 (5 bases). Germline-derived CDR1 and CDR2 are SGHTA and FQGNSA. The CDR3 is made up of 17 amino acids. V gave up 0 bases and J gave up 0 bases, with 15 bases separating them. DNA for the CDR3: TGTGCCAGCAGCTTAGCGTCAGGGTCCATTGCCTCCTACGAGCAGTACTTC. The encoded protein is CASSLASGSIASYEQYF.

The chain employs TRBV7-9 and TRBJ1-4; tentatively, D is TRBD1 (6 bases). From germline, CDR1 is SEHNR and CDR2 FQNEAQ (reference sequence). V shed 2 bases and J shed 5 bases, with 9 bases lying between them. The CDR3 sequence is 14 residues long. This CDR3 is CASSLTQGNEKLFF. The CDR3 coding sequence is TGTGCCAGCAGCTTAACGCAGGGGAATGAAAAACTGTTTTTT.

This sequence joins TRBV5-1 and TRBJ1-2, with 8 bases aligning to TRBD1. CDR3 size: 14 residues. Germline-derived CDR1 and CDR2 are SGHRS and YFSETQ. V lost 0 bases, J lost 3 bases, and 1 base stayed unmatched. CDR3 protein: CASSLETGDYGYTF. Written as DNA, the CDR3 is TGCGCCAGCAGCTTGGAGACAGGGGACTATGGCTACACCTTC.

The chain combines TRBV30 with TRBJ1-1; unclear D gene. Between the trimmed V and J ends, which lost 3 bases and 7 bases, there was a span of 9 bases. Germline V lookup: CDR1 GTSNPN, CDR2 SVGIG (reference sequence). CDR3 size: 11 residues. CDR3 sequence: CAWRTLGEAFF. The CDR3 nucleotides are TGTGCCTGGAGGACCTTGGGTGAAGCTTTCTTT.

The chain is built from TRBV7-8 and TRBJ1-2, with 9 positions matching TRBD1. The germline gives CDR1 SGHVS, CDR2 FQNEAQ. This CDR3 has 15 residues. Trimming removed 2 bases from V and 4 bases from J; junction bases left unmatched: 5. CDR3 sequence reads: CASSLSRDRVYGYTF. CDR3 DNA: TGTGCCAGCAGCTTATCCCGGGACAGGGTCTATGGCTACACCTTC.

This clone was detected only once. The V call is TRBV6-5, the J call TRBJ2-7, with D tentatively TRBD1 (5 bases). Germline CDR1 MNHEY, CDR2 SVGAGI. This CDR3 comprises 13 residues. V was trimmed by 5 bases and J by 2 bases, leaving 10 bases between them. The CDR3 reads CASSPDMTYEQYF. The CDR3 DNA sequence: TGTGCCAGCAGTCCGGACATGACCTACGAGCAGTACTTC.

This sequence joins TRBV7-8 and TRBJ2-1, with TRBD2 matching over 11 bases. Germline CDR1 and CDR2: SGHVS and FQNEAQ. After removal of 3 bases from V and 6 bases from J, the junction contained 13 bases not matched to a gene. CDR3 length: 18 residues. CDR3 coding DNA: TGTGCCAGCAGCTTTCGGGATTTAGCGGGGGGGACCTTCAATGAGCAGTTCTTC. As protein: CASSFRDLAGGTFNEQFF. The complete variable domain, with remaining parts taken from reference TRBV7-8 and TRBJ2-1, reads GAGVSQSPRYKVAKRGQDVALRCDPISGHVSLFWYQQALGQGPEFLTYFQNEAQLDKSGLPSDRFFAERPEGSVSTLKIQRTQQEDSAVYLCASSFRDLAGGTFNEQFFGPGTRLTVL.

The chain has TRBV25-1 and TRBJ2-6; D is undetermined. From germline, CDR1 is MGHDK and CDR2 SYGVNS. V dropped 4 bases and J dropped 4 bases, with 5 bases sitting between them. The CDR3 totals 13 residues. The CDR3 reads CASSVTGANVLTF. Here the CDR3 DNA reads TGTGCCAGCAGTGTGACCGGGGCCAACGTCCTGACTTTC.

This clone has more than one count but fewer than ten. V gene TRBV3-1 (or the pseudogene TRBV3-2) combines with J gene TRBJ2-7; D is undetermined. In germline, CDR1 is LGHDT, CDR2 YNNKEL (reference sequence). This CDR3 is built from 14 residues. Trimming removed 0 bases from V and 5 bases from J, with 11 bases in between. CDR3 DNA: TGTGCCAGCAGCCAAGAACGGACCGTGAACGAGCAGTACTTC. Translated: CASSQERTVNEQYF.

This chain connects TRBV30 to TRBJ1-2, with unresolved D. The CDR3 spans 12 residues. Looked up from germline, CDR1 is GTSNPN and CDR2 is SVGIG (reference sequence). The germline V and J ends were trimmed by 4 bases and 1 base, with 7 bases remaining between them. CDR3 region: CAWTLFNYGYTF. The CDR3 region has the DNA TGTGCCTGGACGCTTTTTAACTATGGCTACACCTTC.

The chain carries TRBV10-1 and TRBJ2-1, with a possible D match to TRBD1 (5 bases). Germline CDR1 is WNHNN and CDR2 is SYGVQD (reference sequence). The CDR3 covers 16 residues. V was pared by 3 bases and J by 3 bases, with 15 bases between. The CDR3, as DNA: TGCGCCAGCAGTGAATTTTCGACAGAGGTCTACAATGAGCAGTTCTTC. As protein: CASSEFSTEVYNEQFF.

The rearrangement joins TRBV11-2 to TRBJ1-5; D is uncertain. CDR1 is SGHAT, CDR2 FQNNGV, per germline. The ends were cut back, 3 bases at V and 7 bases at J, with 16 bases in the middle. This CDR3 has 15 residues. CDR3: CASSFNRGNGQPQHF. The CDR3 DNA sequence: TGTGCCAGCAGCTTTAATCGAGGGAACGGCCAGCCCCAGCATTTT. Full variable domain (remainder filled in from reference TRBV11-2 and TRBJ1-5): EAGVAQSPRYKIIEKRQSVAFWCNPISGHATLYWYQQILGQGPKLLIQFQNNGVVDDSQLPKDRFSAERLKGVDSTLKIQPAKLEDSAVYLCASSFNRGNGQPQHFGDGTRLSIL.

The rearrangement links TRBV7-2 to TRBJ2-1; D possibly corresponds to TRBD2 (5 bases). The V gene lost 5 bases and the J gene lost 0 bases, with 8 bases spanning the gap. Germline values: CDR1 SGHTA, CDR2 FQGNSA. The CDR3 has 14 residues. The CDR3 DNA sequence: TGTGCCAGCAGCCCGGGAAGCTCCTACAATGAGCAGTTCTTC. Residues: CASSPGSSYNEQFF.

The rearrangement links TRBV28 to TRBJ1-2; maybe TRBD1 (6 bases). Germline V gene data show CDR1 as MDHEN and CDR2 as SYDVKM. Trimming left V 4 bases short and J 4 bases short, with 10 bases between. The CDR3 loop spans 13 amino acids. The CDR3: CASSSEGGYGYTF. CDR3 sequence (DNA): TGTGCCAGCAGTTCCGAAGGGGGCTATGGCTACACCTTC.

This clone was detected only once. The chain couples TRBV7-2 to TRBJ2-2; 9 bases match TRBD1. V lost 8 bases, J lost 5 bases, and 9 bases stayed unmatched. CDR1 is SGHTA and CDR2 is FQGNSA in the germline V gene. The CDR3 is 15 residues long. The CDR3 spells CASGRDRDSTGELFF. CDR3 nucleotides: TGTGCCAGCGGCCGGGACAGGGATTCGACCGGGGAGCTGTTTTTT.

This sequence joins TRBV27 and TRBJ1-2; 10 nucleotides line up with TRBD1. Germline V gene sequence: CDR1 MNHEY, CDR2 SMNVEV (reference sequence). V trimming: 5 bases; J trimming: 5 bases; junction bases outside the gene matches: 5. The CDR3 covers 14 residues. Here the CDR3 reads CASSAGTGVYGYTF. The CDR3 nucleotides are TGTGCCAGCAGTGCAGGGACAGGGGTGTATGGCTACACCTTC.

J is TRBJ2-7 and V is TRBV7-9; D is possibly TRBD1 or TRBD2 (5 bases each). Trimming pared 8 bases from V and 0 bases from J, leaving 23 bases between. The V gene's germline CDR1 is SEHNR and CDR2 FQNEAQ (reference sequence). The CDR3 has 17 amino acids. The CDR3 region is CASVRFGATGNSYEQYF. DNA of the CDR3: TGTGCCAGCGTAAGGTTTGGGGCGACGGGGAACTCCTACGAGCAGTACTTC.

This clone came up once. V gene TRBV9 combines with J gene TRBJ1-5; maybe TRBD1 (5 bases). From germline, CDR1 is SGDLS and CDR2 YYNGEE. V lost 4 bases to trimming and J lost 5 bases, with 13 bases between them. The CDR3 length is 14 residues. The CDR3 here is CASSPGAAYQPQHF. In DNA form, the CDR3 reads TGTGCCAGCAGCCCCGGGGCAGCTTATCAGCCCCAGCATTTT.

The rearrangement links TRBV12-5 to TRBJ1-2; 8 bases map to TRBD1. Per the germline V gene, CDR1 is LGHNT and CDR2 is FRNRAP. V lost 0 bases and J lost 4; bases outside the gene matches: 7. The CDR3 covers 16 residues. The CDR3 here is CASGLVPSTGAYGYTF. CDR3 coding DNA: TGTGCTAGTGGTTTGGTACCATCGACAGGGGCCTATGGCTACACCTTC. Full variable domain (remainder filled in from reference TRBV12-5 and TRBJ1-2): DARVTQTPRHKVTEMGQEVTMRCQPILGHNTVFWYRQTMMQGLELLAYFRNRAPLDDSGMPKDRFSAEMPDATLATLKIQPSEPRDSAVYFCASGLVPSTGAYGYTFGSGTRLTVV.

The V and J genes are TRBV7-2 and TRBJ1-6; D unresolved. Germline V gives CDR1 SGHTA, CDR2 FQGNSA. V lost 5 bases to trimming and J lost 2 bases, with 1 base between them. This CDR3 contains 12 residues. The CDR3 nucleotides read TGTGCCAGCAGCCCCTATAATTCACCCCTCCACTTT. Its protein is CASSPYNSPLHF. Supplemented by reference TRBV7-2 and TRBJ1-6, the full variable domain reads GAGVSQSPSNKVTEKGKDVELRCDPISGHTALYWYRQSLGQGLEFLIYFQGNSAPDKSGLPSDRFSAERTGGSVSTLTIQRTQQEDSAVYLCASSPYNSPLHFGNGTRLTVT.

The chain uses TRBV4-1 and TRBJ1-1; perhaps TRBD1 as D (5 bases). The CDR3 has 15 amino acids. CDR1 is MGHRA, CDR2 YSYEKL, per germline. The germline V and J ends were trimmed by 1 base and 5 bases, with 14 bases remaining between them. The CDR3 nucleotides read TGCGCCAGCAGCCAAGCCCCCGACAGACTAACTGAAGCTTTCTTT. Encoded protein: CASSQAPDRLTEAFF.

J is TRBJ2-3 and V is TRBV5-1, with D perhaps matching TRBD2 (7 bases). Trimming removed 4 bases from V and 0 bases from J, with 9 bases in between. This CDR3 comprises 14 residues. Looked up from germline, CDR1 is SGHRS and CDR2 is YFSETQ. CDR3: CASSRGASTDTQYF. For the CDR3, the DNA is TGCGCCAGCAGCCGGGGGGCTAGCACAGATACGCAGTATTTT.

This clone has a single count. V usage is TRBV5-5 and J usage is TRBJ1-4; D is unclear. The V gene lost 5 bases and the J gene lost 1 base, with 12 bases spanning the gap. Germline values: CDR1 SGHKS, CDR2 YYEKEE (reference sequence). This CDR3 spans 15 amino acids. The DNA of the CDR3 is TGTGCCAGCAGTTCCGACGGATTAACTAATGAAAAACTGTTTTTT. Protein: CASSSDGLTNEKLFF.

The V and J genes are TRBV30 and TRBJ1-1; no reliable D call. Trimming took 4 bases from V and 4 from J, leaving 13 bases between them. Germline V gene lookup returns CDR1 GTSNPN and CDR2 SVGIG (reference sequence). The CDR3 consists of 13 residues. The CDR3 spells CAWTRVPSTEAFF. As DNA, the CDR3 is TGTGCCTGGACCAGAGTACCGAGCACTGAAGCTTTCTTT.